One sample yielded the 16 T cell receptor beta chains listed below, sequenced in a study of cytomegalovirus exposure and HLA in healthy donors. PCR involved 60 Vbeta and 13 Jbeta primers. Assay: immunoSEQ multiplex PCR; the TCRdb copy retains only in-frame clones and omits some. This table holds approximately 110,000 clones, roughly three quarters found once. Sequencing was done on a sample of PBMCs. The receptors come from a man aged 35 to 55 in good health and CMV-seropositive.

The chain carries TRBV5-6 and TRBJ2-3; 9 positions match TRBD2. Germline V gene sequence: CDR1 SGHDT, CDR2 YYEEEE. V shed 4 bases and J 5 bases; nucleotides not matched to a gene: 11. The CDR3 consists of 16 residues. In DNA form, the CDR3 reads TGTGCCAGCAGCCCCGGGGGTAGCGGGAGAAGAGATACGCAGTATTTT. Residues: CASSPGGSGRRDTQYF. The variable domain in full, with the rest retrieved from reference TRBV5-6 and TRBJ2-3, is DAGVTQSPTHLIKTRGQQVTLRCSPKSGHDTVSWYQQALGQGPQFIFQYYEEEERQRGNFPDRFSGHQFPNYSSELNVNALLLGDSALYLCASSPGGSGRRDTQYFGPGTRLTVL.

The J gene is TRBJ2-4, the V gene TRBV2; 9 nucleotides line up with TRBD2. Germline V CDR1 and CDR2: SNHLY, FYNNEI. This CDR3 comprises 13 residues. V was pared by 8 bases and J by 7 bases, with 6 bases of the junction left unmatched. CDR3 coding DNA: TGTGCCAGCCTGTCTAGCGGGACGAACATTCAGTACTTC. Its translation: CASLSSGTNIQYF.

This clone was counted only a few times. V usage is TRBV11-3 and J usage is TRBJ2-1; D perhaps matches TRBD1 (5 bases). V was cut by 4 bases and J by 8 bases, with 24 bases left in between. The CDR3 is 17 residues long. CDR1 is SGHNT, CDR2 YENEEA, per germline. The CDR3, as DNA: TGTGCCAGCAGCTCGCAAATTAGGGGCCAAATAATGGATGAGCAGTTCTTC. It is translated as CASSSQIRGQIMDEQFF. Variable domain in full (rest from reference TRBV11-3 and TRBJ2-1): EAGVVQSPRYKIIEKKQPVAFWCNPISGHNTLYWYLQNLGQGPELLIRYENEEAVDDSQLPKDRFSAERLKGVDSTLKIQPAELGDSAVYLCASSSQIRGQIMDEQFFGPGTRLTVL.

V gene TRBV10-3 combines with J gene TRBJ2-1; 7 bases match TRBD1. From germline, CDR1 is ENHRY and CDR2 SYGVKD. The CDR3 covers 16 residues. With V trimmed by 3 bases and J by 3 bases, 8 bases remained unmatched. Here the CDR3 DNA reads TGTGCCATCAGTGAAGGGACAGTCCTTGACTACAATGAGCAGTTCTTC. The encoded protein is CAISEGTVLDYNEQFF.

The rearrangement uses TRBV6-1 and TRBJ2-1; D might be TRBD2 (6 bases). The CDR3 spans 12 residues. V lost 3 bases and J lost 8, with 8 bases in between. Germline values: CDR1 MNHNS, CDR2 SASEGT. The CDR3 loop is CASSESGYEQFF. The CDR3, as DNA: TGTGCCAGCAGTGAGAGCGGGTATGAGCAGTTCTTC.

The V and J genes are TRBV5-6 and TRBJ2-7, with 9 bases fitting TRBD2. V dropped 0 bases and J dropped 2; count of bases not matched to a gene: 9. This CDR3 comprises 17 residues. Germline V gene sequence: CDR1 SGHDT, CDR2 YYEEEE. CDR3 DNA sequence: TGTGCCAGCAGCTTGGGGGGCGGGGGGGCCAACCCCTACGAGCAGTACTTC. Translation: CASSLGGGGANPYEQYF.

The chain couples TRBV7-8 to TRBJ1-2, with 9 bases fitting TRBD1. The germline gives CDR1 SGHVS, CDR2 FQNEAQ. V lost 5 bases to trimming and J lost 4 bases; unmatched junction nucleotides: 8. The CDR3 loop spans 15 amino acids. CDR3 protein: CASSPQEDRGYGYTF. The CDR3 nucleotides read TGTGCCAGCAGCCCACAAGAGGACAGGGGCTATGGCTACACCTTC.

CDR3 protein: CASSQDPGSGELFF. The CDR3 coding sequence is TGTGCCAGCAGCCAAGATCCGGGGTCCGGGGAGCTGTTTTTT. J is TRBJ2-2 and V is TRBV4-2; TRBD2 is a possible D gene (5 bases). Germline CDR1 is LGHNA and CDR2 is YNFKEQ. This CDR3 has 14 amino acids. V lost 0 bases and J 6 bases, leaving 8 bases between the germline ends.

V gene TRBV9 combines with J gene TRBJ2-1; 7 nucleotides line up with TRBD1. J gave up 4 bases and V 5 bases, and 6 bases lay outside the gene matches. This CDR3 has 14 residues. Germline V gives CDR1 SGDLS, CDR2 YYNGEE. CDR3 nucleotides: TGTGCCAGCAGTAAAGGGACAGATTACAATGAGCAGTTCTTC. It yields the protein CASSKGTDYNEQFF.

This chain links TRBV5-1 with TRBJ1-1; TRBD1 matches 7 bases. V was clipped by 3 bases and J by 7 bases; unmatched bases: 9. CDR1 and CDR2 (germline): SGHRS, YFSETQ. The CDR3 has 14 amino acids. The CDR3 DNA follows: TGCGCCAGCAGCTCGAGGACAGGTACGGATGAAGCTTTCTTT. Its protein product is CASSSRTGTDEAFF.

This rearrangement joins TRBV7-9 to TRBJ2-1, with D perhaps TRBD1 (6 bases). The CDR3 sequence is 13 residues long. Germline loops: CDR1 SEHNR, CDR2 FQNEAQ (reference sequence). The V gene lost 5 bases and the J gene lost 7 bases, with 12 bases spanning the gap. CDR3 DNA: TGTGCCAGCAGCAGGACAGCAGGGAATGAGCAGTTCTTC. Amino acids: CASSRTAGNEQFF.

This chain connects TRBV6-1 to TRBJ2-3, with no clear D. This CDR3 region has 10 residues. Germline loops: CDR1 MNHNS, CDR2 SASEGT. V gave up 9 bases and J gave up 6 bases, with 7 bases separating them. The DNA of the CDR3 is TGTGCCAGTGCGAGGGATACGCAGTATTTT. Amino acid sequence: CASARDTQYF.

The chain couples TRBV4-1 to TRBJ2-7, with TRBD2 matching 7 bases. Germline-derived CDR1 and CDR2 are MGHRA and YSYEKL. CDR3 size: 14 residues. V lost 6 bases to trimming and J lost 0 bases; unmatched junction nucleotides: 5. CDR3 in DNA: TGCGCCAGCAGTACTAGCGAATCCTCCTACGAGCAGTACGTC. It encodes CASSTSESSYEQYV.

This clone has only a few counts. This chain links TRBV4-1 with TRBJ1-5; TRBD1 matches at 7 bases. After removal of 5 bases from V and 2 bases from J, the junction contained 3 bases not matched to a gene. Germline V gene sequence: CDR1 MGHRA, CDR2 YSYEKL. There are 14 residues in the CDR3. The CDR3 coding sequence is TGCGCCAGCAGCTCTCAGGGGGGCAATCAGCCCCAGCATTTT. Residues: CASSSQGGNQPQHF.

There are a few counts of this clone. The V and J genes are TRBV5-6 and TRBJ2-1, with D tentatively TRBD2 (6 bases). The CDR3 runs to 15 residues. Deletions cut 4 bases from V and 0 bases from J, with 11 bases between. CDR1 and CDR2 (germline): SGHDT, YYEEEE. DNA for the CDR3: TGTGCCAGCAGCGCTAGCGTAAGCTCCTACAATGAGCAGTTCTTC. Translation gives CASSASVSSYNEQFF. The whole variable domain, filled in from reference TRBV5-6 and TRBJ2-1, reads DAGVTQSPTHLIKTRGQQVTLRCSPKSGHDTVSWYQQALGQGPQFIFQYYEEEERQRGNFPDRFSGHQFPNYSSELNVNALLLGDSALYLCASSASVSSYNEQFFGPGTRLTVL.

This clone was detected only once. The chain is built from TRBV10-3 and TRBJ1-1; TRBD1 is a possible D gene (5 bases). The CDR3 totals 14 residues. Germline CDR1 reads ENHRY; CDR2 reads SYGVKD. V lost 3 bases, J lost 4 bases, and 12 bases lay in between. For the CDR3, the DNA is TGTGCCATCAGTGATTTGGGGGACTCCACTGAAGCTTTCTTT. Translated, it gives CAISDLGDSTEAFF.